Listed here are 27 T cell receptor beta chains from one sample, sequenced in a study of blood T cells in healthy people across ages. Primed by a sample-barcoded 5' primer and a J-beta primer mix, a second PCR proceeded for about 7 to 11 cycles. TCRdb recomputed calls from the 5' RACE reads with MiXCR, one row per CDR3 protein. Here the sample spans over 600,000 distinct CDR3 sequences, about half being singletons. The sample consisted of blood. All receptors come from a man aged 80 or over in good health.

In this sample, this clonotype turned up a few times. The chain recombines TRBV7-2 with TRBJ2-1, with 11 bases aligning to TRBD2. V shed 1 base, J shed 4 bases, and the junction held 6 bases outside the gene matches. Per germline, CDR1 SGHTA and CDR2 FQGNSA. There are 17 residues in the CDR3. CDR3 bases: TGTGCCAGCAGCTTAGGCCCCGGGACTAGCGGATACAATGAGCAGTTCTTC. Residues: CASSLGPGTSGYNEQFF. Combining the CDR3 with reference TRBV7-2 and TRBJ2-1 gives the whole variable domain GAGVSQSPSNKVTEKGKDVELRCDPISGHTALYWYRQSLGQGLEFLIYFQGNSAPDKSGLPSDRFSAERTGGSVSTLTIQRTQQEDSAVYLCASSLGPGTSGYNEQFFGPGTRLTVL.

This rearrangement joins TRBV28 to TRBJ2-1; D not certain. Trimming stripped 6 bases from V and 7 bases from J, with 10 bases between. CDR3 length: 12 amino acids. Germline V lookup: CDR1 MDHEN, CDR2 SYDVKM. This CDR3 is CASREPRNEQFF. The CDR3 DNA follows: TGTGCCAGCAGGGAGCCTAGAAATGAGCAGTTCTTC.

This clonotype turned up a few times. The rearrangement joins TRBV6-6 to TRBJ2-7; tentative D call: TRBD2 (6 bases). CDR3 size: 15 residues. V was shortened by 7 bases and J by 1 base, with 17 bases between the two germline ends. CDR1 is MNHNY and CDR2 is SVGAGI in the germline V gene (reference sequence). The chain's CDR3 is CASTQRGRSSYEQYF. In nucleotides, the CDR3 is TGTGCCAGCACCCAACGTGGGAGGAGTTCCTACGAGCAGTACTTC.

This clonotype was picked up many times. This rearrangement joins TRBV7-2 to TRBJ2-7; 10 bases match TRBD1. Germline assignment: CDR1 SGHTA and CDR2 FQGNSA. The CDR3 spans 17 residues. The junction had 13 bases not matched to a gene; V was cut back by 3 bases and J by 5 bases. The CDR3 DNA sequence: TGTGCCAGCAGCTTTCAGCCCCGGACAGGGGGTACCCACGAGCAGTACTTC. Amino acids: CASSFQPRTGGTHEQYF.

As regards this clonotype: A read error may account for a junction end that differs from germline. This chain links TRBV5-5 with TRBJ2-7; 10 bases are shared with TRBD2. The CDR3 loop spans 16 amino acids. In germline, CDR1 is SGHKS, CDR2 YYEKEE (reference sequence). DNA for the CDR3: TGTACCAGCAGCTTAAATAGCGGGAGGAGCTCCTACGAGCAGTACTTC. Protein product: CTSSLNSGRSSYEQYF.

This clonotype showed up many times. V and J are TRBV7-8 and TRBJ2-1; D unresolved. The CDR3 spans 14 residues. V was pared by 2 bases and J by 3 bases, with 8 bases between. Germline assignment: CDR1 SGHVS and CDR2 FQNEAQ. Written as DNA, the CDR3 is TGTGCCAGCAGCTTAACTCGCTACTACAATGAGCAGTTCTTC. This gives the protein CASSLTRYYNEQFF.

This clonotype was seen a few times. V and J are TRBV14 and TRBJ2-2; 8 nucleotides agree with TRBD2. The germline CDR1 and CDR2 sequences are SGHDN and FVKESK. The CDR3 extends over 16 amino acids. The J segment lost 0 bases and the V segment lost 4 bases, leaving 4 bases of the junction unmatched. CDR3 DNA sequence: TGTGCCAGCAGCCGACTAGCGCGCACGAACACCGGGGAGCTGTTTTTT. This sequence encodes CASSRLARTNTGELFF.

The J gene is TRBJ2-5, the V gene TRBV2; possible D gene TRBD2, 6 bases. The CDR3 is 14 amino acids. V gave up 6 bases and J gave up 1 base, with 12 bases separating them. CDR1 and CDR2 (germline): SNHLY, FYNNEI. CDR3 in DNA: TGTGCCAGCAGCACGATCGGGAGCCAAGAGACCCAGTACTTC. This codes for CASSTIGSQETQYF.

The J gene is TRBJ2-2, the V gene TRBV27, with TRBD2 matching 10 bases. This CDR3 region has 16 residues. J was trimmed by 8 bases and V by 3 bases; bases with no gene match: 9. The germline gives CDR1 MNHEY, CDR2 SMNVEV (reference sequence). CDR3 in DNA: TGTGCCAGCAGTTTGCCCCTAGCGGGAGTAACTGGGGAGCTGTTTTTT. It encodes CASSLPLAGVTGELFF.

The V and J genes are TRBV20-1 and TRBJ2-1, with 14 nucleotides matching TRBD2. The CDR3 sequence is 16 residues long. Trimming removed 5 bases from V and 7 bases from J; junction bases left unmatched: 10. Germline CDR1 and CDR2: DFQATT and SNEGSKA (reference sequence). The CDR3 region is CSAESGTSGSRNEQFF. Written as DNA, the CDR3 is TGCAGTGCTGAATCCGGGACTAGCGGGAGCAGGAATGAGCAGTTCTTC.

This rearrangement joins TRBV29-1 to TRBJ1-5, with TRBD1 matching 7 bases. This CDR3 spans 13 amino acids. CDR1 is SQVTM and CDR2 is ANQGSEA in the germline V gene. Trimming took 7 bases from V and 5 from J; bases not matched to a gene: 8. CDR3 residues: CSAAGQDDQPQHF. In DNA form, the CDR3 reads TGCAGCGCCGCCGGACAGGATGATCAGCCCCAGCATTTT.

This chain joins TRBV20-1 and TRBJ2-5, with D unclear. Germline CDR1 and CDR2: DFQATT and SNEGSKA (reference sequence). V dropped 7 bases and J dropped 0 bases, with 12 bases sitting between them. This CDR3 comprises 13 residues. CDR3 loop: CSVPPSYQETQYF. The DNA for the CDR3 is TGCAGTGTTCCGCCCTCGTACCAAGAGACCCAGTACTTC.

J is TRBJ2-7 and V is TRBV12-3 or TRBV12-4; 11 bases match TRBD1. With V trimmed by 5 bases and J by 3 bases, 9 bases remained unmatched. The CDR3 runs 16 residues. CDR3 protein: CASSPGQGEGGYEQYF. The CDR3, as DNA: TGTGCCAGCAGTCCGGGACAGGGGGAAGGAGGCTACGAGCAGTACTTC.

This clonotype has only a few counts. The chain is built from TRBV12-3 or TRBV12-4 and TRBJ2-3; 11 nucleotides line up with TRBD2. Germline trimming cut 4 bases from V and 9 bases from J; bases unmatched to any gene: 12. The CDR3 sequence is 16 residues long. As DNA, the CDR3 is TGTGCCAGCAGTTCACCTCTAGCGGGGGGCACCGGGACGCAGTATTTT. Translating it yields CASSSPLAGGTGTQYF.

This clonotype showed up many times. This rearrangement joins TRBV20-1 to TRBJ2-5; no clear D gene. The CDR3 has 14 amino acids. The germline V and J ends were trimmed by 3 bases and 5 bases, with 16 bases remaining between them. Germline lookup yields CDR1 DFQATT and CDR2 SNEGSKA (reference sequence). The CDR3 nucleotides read TGCAGTGCTAGTCTTTCCGGATCTGTGGAGACCCAGTACTTC. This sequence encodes CSASLSGSVETQYF.

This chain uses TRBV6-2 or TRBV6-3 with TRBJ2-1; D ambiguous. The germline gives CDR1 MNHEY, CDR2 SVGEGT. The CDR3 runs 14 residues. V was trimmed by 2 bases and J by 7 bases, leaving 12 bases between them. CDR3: CASSYAVDLNEQFF. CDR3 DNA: TGTGCCAGCAGTTACGCGGTAGACCTGAATGAGCAGTTCTTC.

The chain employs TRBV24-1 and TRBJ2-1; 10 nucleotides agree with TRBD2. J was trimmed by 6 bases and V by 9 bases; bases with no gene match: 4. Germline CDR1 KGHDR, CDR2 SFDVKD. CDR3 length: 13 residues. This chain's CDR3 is CATSASGSNEQFF. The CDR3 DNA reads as TGTGCCACCTCGGCTAGCGGGAGCAATGAGCAGTTCTTC.

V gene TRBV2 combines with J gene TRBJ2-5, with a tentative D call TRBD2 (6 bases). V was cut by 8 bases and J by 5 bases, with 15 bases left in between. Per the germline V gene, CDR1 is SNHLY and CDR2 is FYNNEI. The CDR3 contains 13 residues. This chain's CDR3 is CASAGGNGETQYF. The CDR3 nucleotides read TGTGCCAGCGCGGGCGGGAATGGCGAGACCCAGTACTTC. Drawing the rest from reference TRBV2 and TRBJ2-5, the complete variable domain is EPEVTQTPSHQVTQMGQEVILRCVPISNHLYFYWYRQILGQKVEFLVSFYNNEISEKSEIFDDQFSVERPDGSNFTLKIRSTKLEDSAMYFCASAGGNGETQYFGPGTRLLVL.

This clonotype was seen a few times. CDR3 sequence reads: CASSFGQTSYNEQYF. The CDR3 nucleotides read TGTGCCAGCAGCTTCGGACAAACCTCCTACAATGAGCAGTACTTC. The rearrangement links TRBV7-2 to TRBJ2-1, with a possible D match to TRBD1 (5 bases). The J call is uncertain, as TRBJ2-7 better fits the DNA end. The CDR3 contains 15 residues. Germline V gene lookup returns CDR1 SGHTA and CDR2 FQGNSA.

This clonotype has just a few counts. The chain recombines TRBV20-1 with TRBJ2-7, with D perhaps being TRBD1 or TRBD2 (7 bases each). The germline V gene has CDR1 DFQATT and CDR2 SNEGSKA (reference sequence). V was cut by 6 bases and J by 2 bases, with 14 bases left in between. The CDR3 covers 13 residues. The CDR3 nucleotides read TGCAGTGCCAGGGGGGGGGGAGCCTACGAGCAGTACTTC. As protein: CSARGGGAYEQYF.

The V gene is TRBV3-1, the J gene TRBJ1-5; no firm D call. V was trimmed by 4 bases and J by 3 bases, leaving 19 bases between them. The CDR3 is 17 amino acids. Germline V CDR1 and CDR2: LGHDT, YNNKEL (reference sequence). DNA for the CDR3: TGTGCCAGCAGCCTTACTCCGGGATCCATTCCCAATCAGCCCCAGCATTTT. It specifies CASSLTPGSIPNQPQHF.

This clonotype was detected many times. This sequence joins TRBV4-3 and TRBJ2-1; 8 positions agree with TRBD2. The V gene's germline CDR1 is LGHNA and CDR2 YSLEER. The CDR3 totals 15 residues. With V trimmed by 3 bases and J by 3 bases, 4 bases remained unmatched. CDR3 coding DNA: TGCGCCAGCAGCCAGGGGGGGACTAGCTACAATGAGCAGTTCTTC. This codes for CASSQGGTSYNEQFF.

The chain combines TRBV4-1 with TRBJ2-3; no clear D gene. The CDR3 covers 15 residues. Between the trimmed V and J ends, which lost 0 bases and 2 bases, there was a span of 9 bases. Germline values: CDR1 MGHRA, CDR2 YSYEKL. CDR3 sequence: CASSQDWSPTDTQYF. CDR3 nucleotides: TGCGCCAGCAGCCAAGATTGGTCTCCCACAGATACGCAGTATTTT.

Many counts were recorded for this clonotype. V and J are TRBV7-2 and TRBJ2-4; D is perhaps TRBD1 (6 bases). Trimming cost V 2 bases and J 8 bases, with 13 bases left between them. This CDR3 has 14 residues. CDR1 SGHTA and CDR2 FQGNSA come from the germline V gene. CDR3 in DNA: TGTGCCAGCAGCTTACAGGGGAACGTGGACATTCAGTACTTC. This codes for CASSLQGNVDIQYF.

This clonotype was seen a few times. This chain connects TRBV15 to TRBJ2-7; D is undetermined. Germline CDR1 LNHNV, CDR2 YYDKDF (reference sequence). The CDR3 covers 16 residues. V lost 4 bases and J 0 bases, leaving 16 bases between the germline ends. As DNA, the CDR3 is TGTGCCACCAGCACTCCAAAAAGTGGGTTCTCCTACGAGCAGTACTTC. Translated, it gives CATSTPKSGFSYEQYF.

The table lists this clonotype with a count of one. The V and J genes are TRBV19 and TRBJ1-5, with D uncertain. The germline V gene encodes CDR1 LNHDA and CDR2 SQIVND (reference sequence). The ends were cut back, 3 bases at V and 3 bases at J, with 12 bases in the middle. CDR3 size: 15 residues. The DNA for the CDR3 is TGTGCCAGTAGTATTGGAGGAAATAACAATCAGCCCCAGCATTTT. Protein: CASSIGGNNNQPQHF.

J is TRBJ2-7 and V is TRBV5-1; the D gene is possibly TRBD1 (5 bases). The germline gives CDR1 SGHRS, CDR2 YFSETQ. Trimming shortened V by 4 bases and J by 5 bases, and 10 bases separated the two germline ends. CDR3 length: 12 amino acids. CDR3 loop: CASSRGPNEQYF. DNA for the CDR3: TGCGCCAGCAGCAGGGGTCCTAACGAGCAGTACTTC.